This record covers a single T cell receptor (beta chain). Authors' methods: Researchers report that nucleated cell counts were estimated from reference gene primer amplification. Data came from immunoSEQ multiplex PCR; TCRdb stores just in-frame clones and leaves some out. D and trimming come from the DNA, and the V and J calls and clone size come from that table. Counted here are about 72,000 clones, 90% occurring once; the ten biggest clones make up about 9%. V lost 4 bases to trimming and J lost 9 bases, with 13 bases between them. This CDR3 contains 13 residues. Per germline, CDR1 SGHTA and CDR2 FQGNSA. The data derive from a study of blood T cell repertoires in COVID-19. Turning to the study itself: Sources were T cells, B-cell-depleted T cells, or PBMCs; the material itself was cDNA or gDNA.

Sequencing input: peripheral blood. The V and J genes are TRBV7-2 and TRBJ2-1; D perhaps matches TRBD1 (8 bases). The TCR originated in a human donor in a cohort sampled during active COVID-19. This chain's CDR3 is CASSSYRGGEQFF. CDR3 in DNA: TGTGCCAGCAGCTCCTACAGGGGGGGTGAGCAGTTCTTC.